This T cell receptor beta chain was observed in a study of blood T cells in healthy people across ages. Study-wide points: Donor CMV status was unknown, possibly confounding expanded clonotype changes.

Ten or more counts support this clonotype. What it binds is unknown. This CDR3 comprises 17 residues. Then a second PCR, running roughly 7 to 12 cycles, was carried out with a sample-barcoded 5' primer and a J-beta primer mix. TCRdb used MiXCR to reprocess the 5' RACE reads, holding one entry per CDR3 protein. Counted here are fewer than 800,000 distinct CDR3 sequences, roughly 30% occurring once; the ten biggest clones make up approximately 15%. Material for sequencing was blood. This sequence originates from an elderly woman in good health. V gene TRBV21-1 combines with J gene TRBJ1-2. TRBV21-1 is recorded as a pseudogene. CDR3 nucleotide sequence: TGTGCCAGCAACCTCAAGGCTGGCAATTTACATGGTCCAGGCTACACCTTC. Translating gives CASNLKAGNLHGPGYTF.